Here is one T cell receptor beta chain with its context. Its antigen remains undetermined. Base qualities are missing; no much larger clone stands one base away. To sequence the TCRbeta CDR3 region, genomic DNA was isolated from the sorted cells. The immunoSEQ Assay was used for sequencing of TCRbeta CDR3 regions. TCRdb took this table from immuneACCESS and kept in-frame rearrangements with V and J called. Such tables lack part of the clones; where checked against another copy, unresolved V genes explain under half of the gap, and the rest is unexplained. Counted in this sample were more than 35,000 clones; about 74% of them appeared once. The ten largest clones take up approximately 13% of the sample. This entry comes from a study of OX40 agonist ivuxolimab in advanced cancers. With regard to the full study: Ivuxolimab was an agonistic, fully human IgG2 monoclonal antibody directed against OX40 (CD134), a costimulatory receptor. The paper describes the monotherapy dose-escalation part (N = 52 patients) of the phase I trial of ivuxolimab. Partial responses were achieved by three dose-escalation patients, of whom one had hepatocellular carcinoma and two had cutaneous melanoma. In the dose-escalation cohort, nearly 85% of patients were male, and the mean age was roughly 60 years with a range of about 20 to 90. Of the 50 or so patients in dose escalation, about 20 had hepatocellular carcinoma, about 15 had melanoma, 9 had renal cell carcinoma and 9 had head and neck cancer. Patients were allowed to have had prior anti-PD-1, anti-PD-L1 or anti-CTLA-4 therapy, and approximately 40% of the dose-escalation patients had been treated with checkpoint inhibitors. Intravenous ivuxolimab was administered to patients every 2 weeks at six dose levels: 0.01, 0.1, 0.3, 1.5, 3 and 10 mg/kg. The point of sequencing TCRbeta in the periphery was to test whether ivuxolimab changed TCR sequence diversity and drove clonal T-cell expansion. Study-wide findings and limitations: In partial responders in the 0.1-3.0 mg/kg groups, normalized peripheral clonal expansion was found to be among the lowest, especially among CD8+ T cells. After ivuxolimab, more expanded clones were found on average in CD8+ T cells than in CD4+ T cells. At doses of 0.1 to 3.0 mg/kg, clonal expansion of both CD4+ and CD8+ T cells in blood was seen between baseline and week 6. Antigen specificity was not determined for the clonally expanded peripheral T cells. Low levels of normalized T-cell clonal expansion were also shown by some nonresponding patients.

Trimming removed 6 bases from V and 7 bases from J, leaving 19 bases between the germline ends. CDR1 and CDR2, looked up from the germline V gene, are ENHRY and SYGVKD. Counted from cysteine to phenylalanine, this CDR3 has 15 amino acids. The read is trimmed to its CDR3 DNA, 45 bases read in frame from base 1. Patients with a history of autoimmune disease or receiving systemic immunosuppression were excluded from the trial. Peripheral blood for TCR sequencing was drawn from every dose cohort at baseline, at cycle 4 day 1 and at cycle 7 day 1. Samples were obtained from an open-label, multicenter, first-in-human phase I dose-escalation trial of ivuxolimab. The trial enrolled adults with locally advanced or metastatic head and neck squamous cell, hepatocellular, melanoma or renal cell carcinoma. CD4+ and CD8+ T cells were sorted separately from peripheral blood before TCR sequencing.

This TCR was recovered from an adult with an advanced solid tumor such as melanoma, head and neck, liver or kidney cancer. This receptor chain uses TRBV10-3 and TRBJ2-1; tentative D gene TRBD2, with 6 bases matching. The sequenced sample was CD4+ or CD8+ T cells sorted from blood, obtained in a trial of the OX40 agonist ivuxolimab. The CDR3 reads CAIRPSEGFVNEQFF. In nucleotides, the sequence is TGTGCCATCAGGCCCTCGGAGGGATTCGTGAATGAGCAGTTCTTC.